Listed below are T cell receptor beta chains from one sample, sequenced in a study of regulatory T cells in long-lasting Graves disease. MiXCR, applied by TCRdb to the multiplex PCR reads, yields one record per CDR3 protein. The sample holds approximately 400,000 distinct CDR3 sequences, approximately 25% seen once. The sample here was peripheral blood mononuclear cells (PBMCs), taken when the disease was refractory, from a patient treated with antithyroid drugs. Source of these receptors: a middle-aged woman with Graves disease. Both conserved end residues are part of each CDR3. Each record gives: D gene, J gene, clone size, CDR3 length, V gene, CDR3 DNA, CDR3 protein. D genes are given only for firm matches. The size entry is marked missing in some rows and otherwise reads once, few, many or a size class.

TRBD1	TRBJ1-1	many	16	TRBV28	TGTGCCAGCGCCGGATATATGGACAGGTTGAACACTGAAGCTTTCTTT	CASAGYMDRLNTEAFF
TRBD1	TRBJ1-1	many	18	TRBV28	TGTGCCAGCAGTTTATGCCGTTGGAGACAGGGATGGAGCACTGAAGCTTTCTTT	CASSLCRWRQGWSTEAFF
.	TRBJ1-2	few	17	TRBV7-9	TGTGCCAGCAGCTTAATCGGGGCCCCCGAACTGGGTTATGGCTACACCTTC	CASSLIGAPELGYGYTF
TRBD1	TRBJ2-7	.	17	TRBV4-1	TGCGCCAGCAGCCAAGCTCCGCGGACAGGCCTAGCCTACGAGCAGTACTTC	CASSQAPRTGLAYEQYF
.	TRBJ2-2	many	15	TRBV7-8	TGTGCCAGCAGCTTATTCGTCGGCTCGGTCGGGGAGCTGTTTTTT	CASSLFVGSVGELFF
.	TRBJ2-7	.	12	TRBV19	TGTGCCAGTAGTGCAGGGGTTCACGAGCAGTACTTC	CASSAGVHEQYF
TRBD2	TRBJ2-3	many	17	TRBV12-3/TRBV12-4	TGTGCCAGCAGTTTAGGGGGCAAGCCCCCCGGGGGAGGGGAGCAGTATTTT	CASSLGGKPPGGGEQYF
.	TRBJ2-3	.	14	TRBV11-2	TGTGCCAGCAGCTTATCACTCAGCACAGATACGCAGTATTTT	CASSLSLSTDTQYF
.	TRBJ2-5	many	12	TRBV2	TGTGCCAGCAGTGGACTAGAGGAGACCCAGTACTTC	CASSGLEETQYF
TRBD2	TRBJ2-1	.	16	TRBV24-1	TGTGCCACCAGTGATCCAAGCGGGAGCTCCTACAATGAGCAGTTCTTC	CATSDPSGSSYNEQFF
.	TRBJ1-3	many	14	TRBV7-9	TGTGCCAGCAGCTTAGACAACTCTGGAAACACCATATATTTT	CASSLDNSGNTIYF
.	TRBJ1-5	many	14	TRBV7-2	TGTGCCAGCAGCTCCGCAGGGGTCCCTCAGCCCCAGCATTTT	CASSSAGVPQPQHF
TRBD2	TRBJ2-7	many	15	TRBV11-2	TGTGCCAGCAGCACACGGGAGGACGCCTATTACGAGCAGTACTTC	CASSTREDAYYEQYF
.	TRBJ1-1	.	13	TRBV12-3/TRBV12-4	TGTGCCAGCAACATTGGGCAGTTATCTGAAGCTTTCTTT	CASNIGQLSEAFF
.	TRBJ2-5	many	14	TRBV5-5	TGTGCCAGCAGCTTGATTATCGGCCAAGAGACCCAGTACTTC	CASSLIIGQETQYF